By sample fraction, the clone carrying this T cell receptor beta chain is medium-sized. Thyroid surgery had not been preceded by any treatment in any patient. This sample is drawn from a study of metastatic and nonmetastatic thyroid tumors. Across the whole study: It was across blood and tumor or nodule tissue from malignant and benign thyroid patients that repertoires were compared.

TCRdb re-clonotyped the PCR reads through MiXCR. The table lists about 13,000 clones, 26% of them singletons, with 15% to 20% in the top ten. The origin of this receptor is a female donor with papillary thyroid cancer or a benign thyroid nodule (not recorded which). Some clones in this sample may be carry-over from other donors' samples. Sequenced material: tumor tissue.

For the CDR3, the DNA is TGCGCCAGCAGTGAGTCGTCGGCTGGTGAAGCTTTCTTT. Translation: CASSESSAGEAFF. The chain links TRBV10-2 to TRBJ1-1, with unresolved D. V lost 0 bases to trimming and J lost 7 bases, with 9 bases between them. The CDR3 is 13 residues long. Per germline, CDR1 WSHSY and CDR2 SAAADI.